This TCR beta chain was identified during a study of blood T cell repertoires in COVID-19. About the study: Material from acute and convalescent COVID-19 was sourced from the United States, Italy and Spain. PBMCs, B-cell-depleted T cells, or T cells were the source of the cDNA or gDNA that made up the material.

Authors' data handling: Quantification of nucleated cells was approximated via reference gene primer amplification. Some clones are missing from TCRdb's copy, which holds only in-frame ones; the method was immunoSEQ multiplex PCR. The D gene and trimming were derived from the DNA, and the V and J assignments and clone size from that table. Of a few hundred thousand clones in the sample, approximately 85% were seen once. The CDR3 spans 13 residues. From germline, CDR1 is MDHEN and CDR2 SYDVKM. V gave up 6 bases and J gave up 7 bases, with 15 bases separating them. This chain uses TRBV28 with TRBJ1-2, with D unclear. Material: peripheral blood. This TCR derives from a human donor with COVID-19, enrolled during active disease. The donor label of this sample is uncertain. As DNA, the CDR3 is TGTGCCAGCAGACAAGAGCGGTGGGGTGGCTACACCTTC. As protein: CASRQERWGGYTF.